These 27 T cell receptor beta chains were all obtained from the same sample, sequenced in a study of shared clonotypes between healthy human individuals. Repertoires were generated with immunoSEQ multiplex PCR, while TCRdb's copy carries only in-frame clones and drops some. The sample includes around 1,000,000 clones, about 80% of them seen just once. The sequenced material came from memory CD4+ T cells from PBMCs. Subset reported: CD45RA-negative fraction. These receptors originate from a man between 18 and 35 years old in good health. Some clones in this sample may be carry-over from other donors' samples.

The CDR3 here is CASSLFQGGGGNTIYF. Written as DNA, the CDR3 is TGTGCCAGCAGTTTATTCCAGGGAGGCGGTGGAAACACCATATATTTT. V usage is TRBV28 and J usage is TRBJ1-3, with D possibly matching TRBD1 (5 bases). CDR3 length: 16 amino acids. CDR1 and CDR2 from the germline V gene are MDHEN and SYDVKM. V was cut by 1 base and J by 3 bases, with 13 bases left in between.

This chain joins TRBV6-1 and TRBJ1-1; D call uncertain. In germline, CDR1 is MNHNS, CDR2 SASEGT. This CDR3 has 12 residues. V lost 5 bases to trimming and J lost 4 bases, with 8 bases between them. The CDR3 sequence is CASSKGGTEAFF. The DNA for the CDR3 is TGTGCCAGCAGTAAAGGCGGCACTGAAGCTTTCTTT.

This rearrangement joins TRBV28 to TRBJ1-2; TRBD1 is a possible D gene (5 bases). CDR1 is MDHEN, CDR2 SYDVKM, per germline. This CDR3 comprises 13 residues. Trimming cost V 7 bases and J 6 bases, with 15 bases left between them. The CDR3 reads CASTGTVDDGYTF. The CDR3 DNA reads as TGTGCCAGCACCGGGACTGTAGACGATGGCTACACCTTC.

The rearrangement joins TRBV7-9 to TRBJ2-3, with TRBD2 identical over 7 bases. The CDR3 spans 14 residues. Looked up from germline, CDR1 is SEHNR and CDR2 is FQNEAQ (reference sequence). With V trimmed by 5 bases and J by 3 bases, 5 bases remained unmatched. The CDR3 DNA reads TGTGCCAGCAGCCCGGGACTACTTACAGATACGCAGTATTTT. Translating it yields CASSPGLLTDTQYF.

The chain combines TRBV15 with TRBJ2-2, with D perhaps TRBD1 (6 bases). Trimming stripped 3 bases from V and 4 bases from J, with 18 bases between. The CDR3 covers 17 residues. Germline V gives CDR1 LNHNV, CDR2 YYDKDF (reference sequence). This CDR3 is CATSSGGQSLITGELFF. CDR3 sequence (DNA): TGTGCCACCAGCAGTGGGGGACAATCCCTTATCACCGGGGAGCTGTTTTTT.

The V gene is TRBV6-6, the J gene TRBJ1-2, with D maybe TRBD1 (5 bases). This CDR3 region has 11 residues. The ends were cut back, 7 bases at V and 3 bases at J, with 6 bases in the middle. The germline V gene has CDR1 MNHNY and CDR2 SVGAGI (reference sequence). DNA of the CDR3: TGTGCCAGCATGACAGACTATGGCTACACCTTC. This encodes CASMTDYGYTF.

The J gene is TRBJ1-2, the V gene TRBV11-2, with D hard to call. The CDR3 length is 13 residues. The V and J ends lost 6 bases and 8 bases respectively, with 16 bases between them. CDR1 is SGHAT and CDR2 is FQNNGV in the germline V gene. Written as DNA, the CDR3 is TGTGCCAGCAGTCAAGTCCAGCCCAGGGGCTACACCTTC. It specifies CASSQVQPRGYTF.

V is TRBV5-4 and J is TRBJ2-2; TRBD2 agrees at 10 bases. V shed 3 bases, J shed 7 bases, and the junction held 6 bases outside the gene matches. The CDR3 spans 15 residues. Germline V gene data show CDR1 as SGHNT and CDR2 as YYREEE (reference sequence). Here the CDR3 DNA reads TGTGCCAGCAGCTCGTTAGCGGGAGGCGTCGGGGAGCTGTTTTTT. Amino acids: CASSSLAGGVGELFF.

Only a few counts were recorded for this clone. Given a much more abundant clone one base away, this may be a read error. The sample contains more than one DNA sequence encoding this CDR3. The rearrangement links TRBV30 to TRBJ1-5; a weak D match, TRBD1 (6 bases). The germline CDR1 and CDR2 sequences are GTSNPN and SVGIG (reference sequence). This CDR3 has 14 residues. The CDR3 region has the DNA TGTGCCTGGAGTACCGGGACACTAAATCAGCCCCAGCATTTC. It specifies CAWSTGTLNQPQHF.

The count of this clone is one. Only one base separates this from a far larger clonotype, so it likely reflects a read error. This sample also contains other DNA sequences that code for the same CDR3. CDR3 in DNA: TGCAGCGTTGTTGAGCAGGAGACCCAGTACTTC. Its translation is CSVVEQETQYF. This chain uses TRBV29-1 with TRBJ2-5; D ambiguous. Between the trimmed V and J ends, which lost 4 bases and 5 bases, there was a span of 8 bases. The CDR3 runs 11 residues. Germline values: CDR1 SQVTM, CDR2 ANQGSEA.

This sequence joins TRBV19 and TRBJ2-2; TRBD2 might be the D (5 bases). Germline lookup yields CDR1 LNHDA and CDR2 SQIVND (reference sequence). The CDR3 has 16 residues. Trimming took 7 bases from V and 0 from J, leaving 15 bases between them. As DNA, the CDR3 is TGTGCCAGTACCCCGCCCGGGATTTCGAACACCGGGGAGCTGTTTTTT. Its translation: CASTPPGISNTGELFF.

In nucleotides, the CDR3 is TGTGCCAGCAGTTTTAGCTCCTACGAGCAGTACTTC. Protein product: CASSFSSYEQYF. The chain has TRBV2 and TRBJ2-5; D call uncertain. The J call is in doubt because the DNA end fits TRBJ2-7 better. CDR3 length: 12 amino acids. The germline gives CDR1 SNHLY, CDR2 FYNNEI.

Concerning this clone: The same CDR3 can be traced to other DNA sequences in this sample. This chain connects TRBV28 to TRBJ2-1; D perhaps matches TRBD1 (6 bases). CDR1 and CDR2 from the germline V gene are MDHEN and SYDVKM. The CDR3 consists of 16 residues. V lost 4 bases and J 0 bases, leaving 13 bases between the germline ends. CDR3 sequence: CASSSLDSSSYNEQFF. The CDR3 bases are TGTGCCAGCAGTTCCCTGGACAGCTCCTCCTACAATGAGCAGTTCTTC.

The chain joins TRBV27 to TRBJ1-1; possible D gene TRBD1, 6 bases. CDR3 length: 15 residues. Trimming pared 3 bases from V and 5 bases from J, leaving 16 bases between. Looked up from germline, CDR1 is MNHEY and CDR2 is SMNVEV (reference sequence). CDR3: CASSFRLGGRTEAFF. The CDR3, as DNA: TGTGCCAGCAGTTTTCGACTCGGGGGCAGAACTGAAGCTTTCTTT.

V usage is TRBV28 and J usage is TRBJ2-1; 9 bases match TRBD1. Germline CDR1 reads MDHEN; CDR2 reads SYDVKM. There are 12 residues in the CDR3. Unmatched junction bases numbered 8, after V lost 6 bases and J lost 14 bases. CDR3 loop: CASSLPGQGEFF. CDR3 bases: TGTGCCAGCAGCCTCCCGGGACAGGGAGAGTTCTTC.

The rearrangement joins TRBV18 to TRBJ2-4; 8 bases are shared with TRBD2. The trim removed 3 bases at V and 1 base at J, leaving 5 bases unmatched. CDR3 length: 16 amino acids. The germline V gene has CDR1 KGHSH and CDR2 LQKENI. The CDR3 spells CASSPSGSSAKNIQYF. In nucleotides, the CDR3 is TGTGCCAGCTCACCGAGCGGGAGCTCTGCCAAAAACATTCAGTACTTC.

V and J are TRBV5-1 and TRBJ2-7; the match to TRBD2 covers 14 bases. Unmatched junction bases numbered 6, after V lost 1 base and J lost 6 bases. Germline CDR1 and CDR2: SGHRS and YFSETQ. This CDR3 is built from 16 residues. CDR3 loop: CASSLFGTSGSGEQYF. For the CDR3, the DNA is TGCGCCAGCAGCTTGTTCGGGACTAGCGGGAGCGGCGAGCAGTACTTC.

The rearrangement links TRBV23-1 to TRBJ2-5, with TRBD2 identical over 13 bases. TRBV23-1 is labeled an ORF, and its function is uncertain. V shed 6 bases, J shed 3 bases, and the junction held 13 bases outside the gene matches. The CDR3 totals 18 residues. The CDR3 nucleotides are TGCGCCAGCAGCCAACATCGGACTAGCGGGAGATACGAAGAGACCCAGTACTTC. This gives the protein CASSQHRTSGRYEETQYF.

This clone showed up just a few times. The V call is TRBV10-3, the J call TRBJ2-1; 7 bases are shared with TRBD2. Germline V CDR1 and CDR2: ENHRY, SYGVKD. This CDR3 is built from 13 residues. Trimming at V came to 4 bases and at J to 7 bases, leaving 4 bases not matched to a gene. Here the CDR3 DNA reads TGTGCCATCAGTGGGGCGGGAGCAAATGAGCAGTTCTTC. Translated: CAISGAGANEQFF.

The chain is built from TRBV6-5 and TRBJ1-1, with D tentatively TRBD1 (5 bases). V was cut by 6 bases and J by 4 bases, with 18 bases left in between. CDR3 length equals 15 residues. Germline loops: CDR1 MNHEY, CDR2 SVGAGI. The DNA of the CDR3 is TGTGCCAGCAGGGACGACCCCCCGGGACGCACTGAAGCTTTCTTT. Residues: CASRDDPPGRTEAFF.

The CDR3 here is CRVRLRGDTQYF. The CDR3 coding sequence is TGCAGGGTGAGGTTAAGGGGGGATACGCAGTATTTT. The V gene is TRBV29-1, the J gene TRBJ2-3, with a tentative D call TRBD1 (6 bases). Germline V gene data show CDR1 as SQVTM and CDR2 as ANQGSEA. The CDR3 is 12 amino acids.

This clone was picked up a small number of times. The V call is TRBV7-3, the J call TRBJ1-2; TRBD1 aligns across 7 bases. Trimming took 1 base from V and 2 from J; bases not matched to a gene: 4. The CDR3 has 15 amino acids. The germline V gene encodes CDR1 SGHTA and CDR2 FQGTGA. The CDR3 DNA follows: TGTGCCAGCAGCTTAAACCACAGGGGCAACTATGGCTACACCTTC. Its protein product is CASSLNHRGNYGYTF.

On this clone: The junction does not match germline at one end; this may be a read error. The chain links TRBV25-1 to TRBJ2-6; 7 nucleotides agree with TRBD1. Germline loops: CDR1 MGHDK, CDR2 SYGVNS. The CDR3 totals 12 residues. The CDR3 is CASSGDSIIYRF. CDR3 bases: TGTGCCAGCAGTGGGGACAGTATCATATACCGGTTC.

The CDR3 region is CASSKRGVYNEQFF. CDR3 nucleotide sequence: TGTGCCAGCAGCAAGCGAGGGGTTTACAATGAGCAGTTCTTC. The genes are TRBV21-1 and TRBJ2-1. TRBV21-1 is an annotated pseudogene. This CDR3 is built from 14 residues.

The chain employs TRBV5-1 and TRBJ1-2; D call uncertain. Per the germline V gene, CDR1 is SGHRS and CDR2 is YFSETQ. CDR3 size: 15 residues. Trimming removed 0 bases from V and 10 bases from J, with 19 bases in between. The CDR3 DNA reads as TGCGCCAGCAGCTTGGCCCCGGTGAGGGTTGAGGCCTACACCTTC. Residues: CASSLAPVRVEAYTF.

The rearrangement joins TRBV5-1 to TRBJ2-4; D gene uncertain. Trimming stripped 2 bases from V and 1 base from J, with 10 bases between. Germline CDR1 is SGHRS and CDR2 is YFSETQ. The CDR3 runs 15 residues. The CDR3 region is CASSFGPAAKNIQYF. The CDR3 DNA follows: TGCGCCAGCAGCTTTGGACCCGCCGCCAAAAACATTCAGTACTTC.

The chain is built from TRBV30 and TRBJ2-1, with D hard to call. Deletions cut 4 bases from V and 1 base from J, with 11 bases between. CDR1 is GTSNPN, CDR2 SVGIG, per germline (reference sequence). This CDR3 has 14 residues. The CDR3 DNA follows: TGTGCCTGGATACCCGAACGTTCCTACAATGAGCAGTTCTTC. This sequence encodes CAWIPERSYNEQFF.